A selection of T cell receptor beta chains follows, all from one sample in a study of T cell responses to AZD1222 COVID-19 vaccine. Using immunoSEQ multiplex PCR, the repertoire was profiled, and TCRdb retains in-frame clones only, with some absent. The repertoire holds roughly 160,000 clones, roughly 90% seen once, with more than 5.5% in the top ten. Specimen: peripheral blood, collected on day 0 of AZD1222 vaccination. Receptors originate from an adult in good health. Both conserved end residues are part of each CDR3. The D gene is left open where the match is weak.

cdr3_aa | cdr3_nt | cdr3_length | v_call | d_call | j_call
CASSYFGRGTDTQYF | TGTGCCAGCAGTTATTTCGGGAGAGGCACAGATACGCAGTATTTT | 15 | TRBV6-2/TRBV6-3 | . | TRBJ2-3
CASRSGTEPYEQYF | TGTGCCAGTAGGTCCGGGACGGAGCCCTACGAGCAGTACTTC | 14 | TRBV19 | . | TRBJ2-7
CASSWVSPRTDTQYF | TGTGCCAGCAGTTGGGTCTCTCCTCGCACAGATACGCAGTATTTT | 15 | TRBV27 | . | TRBJ2-3
CASSFQGADYGYTF | TGTGCCAGCAGTTTCCAGGGGGCAGACTATGGCTACACCTTC | 14 | TRBV6-6 | TRBD1 | TRBJ1-2
CASSQSAGQGSYGYTF | TGTGCCAGCAGCCAGTCTGCAGGACAGGGGAGCTATGGCTACACCTTC | 16 | TRBV4-2 | TRBD1 | TRBJ1-2
CATSPRRTAFNYGYTF | TGTGCCACCAGCCCCCGCAGGACAGCTTTCAACTATGGCTACACCTTC | 16 | TRBV15 | . | TRBJ1-2
CASSQYRSNQPQHF | TGTGCCAGTAGTCAGTACAGGAGCAATCAGCCCCAGCATTTT | 14 | TRBV19 | . | TRBJ1-5
CASSRADIGSGNTIYF | TGCGCCAGCAGCAGGGCTGATATAGGCTCTGGAAACACCATATATTTT | 16 | TRBV5-1 | . | TRBJ1-3
CASSTGWGETQYF | TGTGCCAGCAGCACGGGATGGGGGGAGACCCAGTACTTC | 13 | TRBV7-2 | . | TRBJ2-5
CASSSDRNYGYTF | TGTGCCAGCAGTTCCGACAGGAACTATGGCTACACCTTC | 13 | TRBV2 | . | TRBJ1-2
CSASAGGLNTGELFF | TGCAGTGCTAGTGCAGGGGGCCTGAACACCGGGGAGCTGTTTTTT | 15 | TRBV20-1 | TRBD1 | TRBJ2-2
CASSFGEQLEQFF | TGTGCCAGCAGCTTCGGGGAACAATTAGAGCAGTTCTTC | 13 | TRBV7-3 | . | TRBJ2-1
CASSSPWGPSSSGANVLTF | TGTGCCAGCAGTTCACCGTGGGGCCCCAGCAGCTCCGGGGCCAACGTCCTGACTTTC | 19 | TRBV28 | . | TRBJ2-6